The 13 T cell receptor beta chains below all came from one sample that was sequenced in a study of cytomegalovirus exposure and HLA in healthy donors. The PCR was carried out with 60 Vbeta primers and 13 Jbeta primers. Here immunoSEQ multiplex PCR was the method, and the copy in TCRdb shows in-frame clones only, minus some. The repertoire has tens of thousands of clones, 60% to 80% of them found once; the top ten carry under 25%. The sample was PBMCs. Receptor source: a woman between 40 and 50 years old in good health and CMV-seropositive.

The chain employs TRBV6-4 and TRBJ1-6, with D unclear. This CDR3 has 13 amino acids. Germline CDR1 reads MRHNA; CDR2 reads SNTAGT. V was shortened by 2 bases and J by 8 bases, with 7 bases between the two germline ends. CDR3 in amino acids: CASSDREDSPLHF. The CDR3 DNA sequence: TGTGCCAGCAGTGACAGGGAGGATTCACCCCTCCACTTT.

The genes are TRBV2 and TRBJ1-1; tentative D call: TRBD1 (5 bases). From germline, CDR1 is SNHLY and CDR2 FYNNEI. Trimming removed 4 bases at V and 5 bases at J, with 11 bases between. The CDR3 consists of 13 residues. The CDR3 sequence is CASSAQGRTEAFF. The CDR3 DNA reads as TGTGCCAGCAGTGCCCAGGGTCGGACTGAAGCTTTCTTT.

The CDR3 DNA reads as TGTGCCAGCACCCGTCCGGGACAGGGAGGGCATCAGCCCCAGCATTTT. The encoded protein is CASTRPGQGGHQPQHF. This rearrangement joins TRBV2 to TRBJ1-5; 9 bases are shared with TRBD1. CDR1 and CDR2 (germline): SNHLY, FYNNEI. The CDR3 is made up of 16 amino acids. V lost 7 bases to trimming and J lost 5 bases; unmatched junction nucleotides: 12.

The chain recombines TRBV7-2 with TRBJ2-7; 7 nucleotides match TRBD2. Germline CDR1 and CDR2: SGHTA and FQGNSA. The CDR3 sequence is 14 residues long. With V trimmed by 2 bases and J by 4 bases, 5 bases remained unmatched. The CDR3 DNA reads TGTGCCAGCAGCTTACCCCTGGGGGGGTACGAGCAGTACTTC. This codes for CASSLPLGGYEQYF.

This chain joins TRBV30 and TRBJ1-2; D gene ambiguous. Looked up from germline, CDR1 is GTSNPN and CDR2 is SVGIG (reference sequence). Trimming pared 0 bases from V and 1 base from J, leaving 9 bases between. The CDR3 extends over 14 amino acids. The CDR3 is CAWSVLNLNYGYTF. The CDR3 nucleotides read TGTGCCTGGAGTGTACTAAACCTTAACTATGGCTACACCTTC.

This chain links TRBV5-1 with TRBJ1-1; possibly TRBD1 for D (6 bases). The germline V gene has CDR1 SGHRS and CDR2 YFSETQ. Trimming removed 0 bases at V and 4 bases at J, with 7 bases between. The length of the CDR3 is 13 residues. The CDR3 sequence is CASSLDRVTEAFF. CDR3 sequence (DNA): TGCGCCAGCAGCTTGGACAGGGTCACTGAAGCTTTCTTT.

The chain joins TRBV5-1 to TRBJ2-1; 10 bases are shared with TRBD2. V gave up 4 bases and J gave up 7 bases; unmatched junction bases: 14. CDR3 size: 17 residues. Looked up from germline, CDR1 is SGHRS and CDR2 is YFSETQ. CDR3 nucleotide sequence: TGCGCCAGCAGCCCGACCCCAGCGGGGGGGCCTTTGAATGAGCAGTTCTTC. Translation gives CASSPTPAGGPLNEQFF.

The chain joins TRBV30 to TRBJ2-3; 9 nucleotides align to TRBD2. J lost 6 bases, V lost 4 bases, and 14 bases had no gene match. The germline gives CDR1 GTSNPN, CDR2 SVGIG (reference sequence). The CDR3 spans 16 residues. CDR3 protein: CAWNLGGLAGRDTQYF. In nucleotides, the CDR3 is TGTGCCTGGAACTTGGGGGGGCTAGCGGGGCGGGATACGCAGTATTTT.

The J gene is TRBJ2-7, the V gene TRBV2, with 10 bases matching TRBD1. Germline V gene data show CDR1 as SNHLY and CDR2 as FYNNEI. The V gene end was trimmed by 7 bases and the J gene end by 7 bases; junction bases not matched to a gene: 10. The length of the CDR3 is 14 residues. The CDR3 spells CASNPGQGFWEQYF. In nucleotides, the CDR3 is TGTGCCAGCAATCCGGGACAGGGGTTTTGGGAGCAGTACTTC.

This sequence joins TRBV2 and TRBJ1-2; D is perhaps TRBD1 (6 bases). Germline values: CDR1 SNHLY, CDR2 FYNNEI. V lost 7 bases and J 11 bases, leaving 14 bases between the germline ends. The CDR3 totals 11 residues. CDR3 nucleotides: TGTGCCAGCACAATTCAAGGGGGTTACACCTTC. Translation: CASTIQGGYTF.

This clone was detected a few times. V and J are TRBV9 and TRBJ2-3; D is ambiguous. Trimming removed 0 bases from V and 6 bases from J, with 11 bases in between. CDR1 SGDLS and CDR2 YYNGEE come from the germline V gene. The CDR3 is 14 residues long. CDR3 region: CASSVAERFDTQYF. The CDR3 DNA is TGTGCCAGCAGCGTAGCCGAGAGGTTTGATACGCAGTATTTT. The full variable domain, with the rest looked up from reference TRBV9 and TRBJ2-3, is DSGVTQTPKHLITATGQRVTLRCSPRSGDLSVYWYQQSLDQGLQFLIQYYNGEERAKGNILERFSAQQFPDLHSELNLSSLELGDSALYFCASSVAERFDTQYFGPGTRLTVL.

In its sample, this clone was seen once. V usage is TRBV6-6 and J usage is TRBJ1-3; D is ambiguous. Trimming took 2 bases from V and 4 from J, leaving 6 bases between them. Germline V gene sequence: CDR1 MNHNY, CDR2 SVGAGI (reference sequence). The CDR3 loop spans 13 amino acids. CDR3 bases: TGTGCCAGCAGTTACCTGACAGGAAACACCATATATTTT. Its translation is CASSYLTGNTIYF.

This clone was recorded a few times. The V gene is TRBV6-5, the J gene TRBJ1-1; TRBD1 aligns across 10 bases. The V gene end was trimmed by 6 bases and the J gene end by 5 bases; junction bases not matched to a gene: 6. This CDR3 is built from 14 residues. CDR1 is MNHEY, CDR2 SVGAGI, per germline. In DNA, the CDR3 is TGTGCCAGCAGAGGGCCGGGACAGGGGACTGAAGCTTTCTTT. Amino acid sequence: CASRGPGQGTEAFF.